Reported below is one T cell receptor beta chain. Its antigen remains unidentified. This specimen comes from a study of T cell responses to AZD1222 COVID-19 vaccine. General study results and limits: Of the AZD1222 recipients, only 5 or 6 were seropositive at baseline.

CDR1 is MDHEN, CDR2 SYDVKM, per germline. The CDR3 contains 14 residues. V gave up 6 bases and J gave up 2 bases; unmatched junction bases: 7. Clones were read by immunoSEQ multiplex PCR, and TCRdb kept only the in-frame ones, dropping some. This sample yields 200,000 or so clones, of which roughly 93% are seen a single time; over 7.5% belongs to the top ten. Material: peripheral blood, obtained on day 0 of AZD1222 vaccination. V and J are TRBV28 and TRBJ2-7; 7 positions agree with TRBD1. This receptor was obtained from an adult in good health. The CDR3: CASRGTARAYEQYF. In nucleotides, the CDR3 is TGTGCCAGCAGAGGGACAGCTCGAGCCTACGAGCAGTACTTC. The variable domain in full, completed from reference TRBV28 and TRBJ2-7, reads DVKVTQSSRYLVKRTGEKVFLECVQDMDHENMFWYRQDPGLGLRLIYFSYDVKMKEKGDIPEGYSVSREKKERFSLILESASTNQTSMYLCASRGTARAYEQYFGPGTRLTVT.